This T cell receptor (beta chain) emerged from a study of technical replicates of blood from several donors. The germline CDR1 and CDR2 sequences are MNHEY and SVGAGI. V lost 6 bases and J 7 bases, leaving 19 bases between the germline ends. The CDR3 runs 15 residues. Method: immunoSEQ multiplex PCR; TCRdb's copy keeps in-frame clones and lacks some. This sample has approximately 77,000 clones; approximately 94% occur once, and the top ten carry about 0.4%. The receptor was isolated from a human donor in good health. V gene TRBV6-5 combines with J gene TRBJ2-1; the D gene is possibly TRBD1 (6 bases). Specimen: T cells isolated from PBMCs. CDR3 coding DNA: TGTGCCAGCAGCCCCAAAGGACAGCCGTGGAATGAGCAGTTCTTC. It is translated as CASSPKGQPWNEQFF.